This TCR beta chain came from a study of cytomegalovirus exposure and HLA in healthy donors. The wider study: Genetic ancestry analysis placed approximately 79% of the roughly 400 donors that were genotyped in the Caucasian-associated cluster. Broader study findings: Using the classifier, cytomegalovirus status was reportedly diagnosed with high specificity and sensitivity. Prediction of most subjects' HLA-A and HLA-B alleles by TCR beta sequences was reportedly accurate.

13 Jbeta primers and 60 Vbeta primers were used for the PCR. Sequencing was performed with immunoSEQ multiplex PCR; in TCRdb, only in-frame clones are kept and a portion is missing. The repertoire includes roughly 140,000 clones, more than 75% of them detected once, and around 6.6% sits in the top ten. This clone was seen a few times. Antigen: not known. CDR3 length: 16 residues. Per the germline V gene, CDR1 is SGDLS and CDR2 is YYNGEE. J lost 6 bases, V lost 4 bases, and 14 bases had no gene match. This clonotype was obtained from a woman aged 40 to 50 in good health and CMV-seropositive. Material for sequencing was PBMCs. The gene calls are TRBV9 and TRBJ2-7, with TRBD2 identical over 9 bases. The CDR3 loop is CASSPRDSGRSGEQYF. Written as DNA, the CDR3 is TGTGCCAGCAGCCCCCGTGATAGCGGGAGAAGCGGCGAGCAGTACTTC.